The source of this T cell receptor beta chain is a study of blood T cell repertoires in COVID-19. Study-wide background: The analysed material was cDNA or gDNA that came from T cells, B-cell-depleted T cells, or PBMCs.

V lost 0 bases and J lost 5, with 17 bases in between. The CDR3 length is 16 residues. Germline CDR1 and CDR2: SGHRS and YFSETQ. Recovery among Cohort 3 donors was established by two negative PCRs, clearance, or symptom resolution. In the study's own analysis: From reference gene primer amplification, estimates of nucleated cell counts were derived. The protocol was immunoSEQ multiplex PCR, while the TCRdb copy is restricted to in-frame clones and leaves out a portion. V and J calls plus clone size are reproduced from that table; the DNA served to infer D and trimming. The data contain about 440,000 clones, 90% of them seen just once; the ten biggest clones take up approximately 0.65%.

The V and J genes are TRBV5-1 and TRBJ1-1, with D maybe TRBD1 (5 bases). This sequence originates from a young man who had recovered from COVID-19. Sequences were obtained from PBMCs or T cells enriched from blood (not recorded which). DNA of the CDR3: TGCGCCAGCAGCTTGGCCATGGGCAGGGCTGGGACTGAAGCTTTCTTT. Protein: CASSLAMGRAGTEAFF.